This TCR beta chain was obtained from a study of blood T cell repertoires in COVID-19. The method was immunoSEQ multiplex PCR; TCRdb's version includes in-frame clones alone and lacks a portion of them. The profile shows hundreds of thousands of clones, 81% of them singletons. Trimming took 2 bases from V and 7 from J, leaving 15 bases between them. Germline V lookup: CDR1 LGHDT, CDR2 YNNKEL (reference sequence). The CDR3 runs 16 residues. Sequencing used peripheral blood. The chain is built from TRBV3-1 (or the pseudogene TRBV3-2) and TRBJ1-6; possible D gene TRBD1, 5 bases. This TCR came from a woman older than 75 with COVID-19, enrolled during active disease. CDR3 sequence: CASSQPAGYANSPLHF. The CDR3 bases are TGTGCCAGCAGCCAACCAGCAGGGTATGCCAATTCACCCCTCCACTTT.